The present T cell receptor (beta chain) was sequenced within a study of OX40 agonist ivuxolimab in advanced cancers. Study information: An agonistic anti-OX40 (CD134) antibody, ivuxolimab, was used to treat the patients.

About this clone: Antigen: not known.

Some clones are missing from TCRdb's copy, which holds only in-frame ones; the method was immunoSEQ multiplex PCR. The table shows over 85,000 clones, with 84% occurring only once. General study results and limits: Partial responders treated at 0.1-3.0 mg/kg exhibited clonal expansion among the lowest measured. Averaged across samples, CD8+ T cells carried more expanded clones than CD4+ did. Also present in some nonresponders was a low level of normalized T-cell clonal expansion.

This sequence was found in an adult with an advanced solid tumor such as melanoma, head and neck, liver or kidney cancer. The sample here was CD4+ or CD8+ T cells sorted from blood, taken in a trial of the OX40 agonist ivuxolimab.

The CDR3 loop reads CATSRNTGGSGNTIYF. In DNA form, the CDR3 reads TGTGCCACCAGCAGAAATACAGGGGGCTCCGGAAACACCATATATTTT. V gene TRBV15 combines with J gene TRBJ1-3, with 9 bases that match TRBD1. The CDR3 covers 16 residues. The V and J ends lost 2 bases and 4 bases, in that order; junction bases with no gene match: 6. Germline CDR1 is LNHNV and CDR2 is YYDKDF (reference sequence).